One and the same sample provided the 17 T cell receptor beta chains below, sequenced in a study of vaccination and CD4 T cells after COVID-19. Antigens for these TCRs are unknown. Once obtained from cultured CD4+ T cells, the DNA was sequenced using the Oncomine TCR Beta short-read assay. Genomic DNA from cultured CD4+ T cells was extracted. Each CDR3 protein is one row after TCRdb ran MiXCR on the PCR reads. The repertoire holds over 6,000 distinct CDR3 sequences, with about 31% as singletons. Indicated treatment: approximately nine-day PBMC culture with coronavirus spike peptide pools or control peptides (ViraFEST assay). Gathering of the CD4+ T cells, from the unexposed donor, took place before the COVID-19 pandemic (2011-2018). The specimen was CD4+ T cells from blood, cultured in vitro. These receptors originate from a human donor in good health.

This clonotype was detected only a few times. The chain carries TRBV6-5 and TRBJ1-5; perhaps TRBD1 as D (6 bases). V was shortened by 0 bases and J by 6 bases, with 12 bases between the two germline ends. This CDR3 is built from 15 residues. Germline V gene sequence: CDR1 MNHEY, CDR2 SVGAGI. CDR3: CASSYSGGAGQPQHF. CDR3 coding DNA: TGTGCCAGCAGTTACTCAGGGGGGGCAGGTCAGCCCCAGCATTTT.

This clonotype occurred a few times. The chain uses TRBV6-1 and TRBJ1-1, with D perhaps matching TRBD1 (5 bases). V shed 10 bases and J shed 1 base, with 19 bases lying between them. This CDR3 contains 15 residues. Germline lookup yields CDR1 MNHNS and CDR2 SASEGT. The CDR3: CATGPLGEGNTEAFF. In DNA form, the CDR3 reads TGTGCCACTGGTCCCTTGGGGGAGGGGAACACTGAAGCTTTCTTT.

This clonotype was detected only a few times. Relative to the germline gene, one junction end is altered; a read error may explain this. The chain is built from TRBV7-3 and TRBJ1-1, with TRBD1 as a possible D gene (5 bases). Germline values: CDR1 SGHTA, CDR2 FQGTGA. The length of the CDR3 is 15 residues. CDR3 amino acids: CASSLTGRGVTEAFF. The CDR3 nucleotides are TGTGCCAGCAGCCTAACGGGGAGGGGCGTTACTGAAGCTTTCTTT.

The chain is built from TRBV2 and TRBJ2-5; the D gene could be TRBD1 or TRBD2 (5 bases each). Germline values: CDR1 SNHLY, CDR2 FYNNEI. V was trimmed by 0 bases and J by 7 bases, leaving 12 bases between them. The CDR3 is 14 amino acids. CDR3: CASSEARGAGTQYF. DNA of the CDR3: TGTGCCAGCAGTGAAGCTCGAGGGGCAGGGACCCAGTACTTC.

J is TRBJ2-7 and V is TRBV7-2; TRBD2 agrees at 9 bases. The CDR3 length is 14 residues. V trimming: 4 bases; J trimming: 2 bases; junction bases outside the gene matches: 3. Germline V gene data show CDR1 as SGHTA and CDR2 as FQGNSA. The CDR3 region has the DNA TGTGCCAGCAGCTCTCTAGCGGGAACCTACGAGCAGTACTTC. Protein sequence: CASSSLAGTYEQYF.

The chain carries TRBV19 and TRBJ2-5, with a possible D match to TRBD1 (6 bases). Per the germline V gene, CDR1 is LNHDA and CDR2 is SQIVND (reference sequence). V lost 7 bases and J 5 bases, leaving 11 bases between the germline ends. The CDR3 totals 12 residues. CDR3: CASIGQTETQYF. As DNA, the CDR3 is TGTGCCAGTATCGGACAGACCGAGACCCAGTACTTC.

The V and J genes are TRBV6-4 and TRBJ2-1, with D hard to call. V was pared by 3 bases and J by 6 bases, with 12 bases between. The length of the CDR3 is 14 residues. CDR1 and CDR2 (germline): MRHNA, SNTAGT. As DNA, the CDR3 is TGTGCCAGCAGTGAACTGGCCGGGTTCAATGAGCAGTTCTTC. Encoded protein: CASSELAGFNEQFF.

The V call is TRBV7-2, the J call TRBJ2-7, with 9 bases aligning to TRBD1. The CDR3 is made up of 16 amino acids. Germline CDR1 is SGHTA and CDR2 is FQGNSA. V lost 4 bases, J lost 3 bases, and 10 bases stayed unmatched. As DNA, the CDR3 is TGTGCCAGCAGCTATTCTACTTCGGGACAGGGCTACGAGCAGTACTTC. Its protein product is CASSYSTSGQGYEQYF.

Only a few counts were recorded for this clonotype. This chain connects TRBV29-1 to TRBJ1-2; D is unclear. This CDR3 is 14 amino acids long. In germline, CDR1 is SQVTM, CDR2 ANQGSEA. Trimming removed 3 bases at V and 4 bases at J, with 15 bases between. The CDR3 region is CSVDAGEAVYGYTF. DNA for the CDR3: TGCAGCGTTGACGCGGGTGAAGCGGTCTATGGCTACACCTTC.

This clonotype was seen a handful of times. This CDR3 reads CASSRMGRQETQYF. Written as DNA, the CDR3 is TGTGCCAGCTCACGGATGGGACGGCAAGAGACCCAGTACTTC. The J gene is TRBJ2-5, the V gene TRBV18, with D possibly called TRBD1 or TRBD2 (5 bases each). Per the germline V gene, CDR1 is KGHSH and CDR2 is LQKENI. This CDR3 is 14 amino acids long. The V and J ends lost 4 bases and 2 bases respectively, with 11 bases between them. Complete variable domain (other parts from reference TRBV18 and TRBJ2-5): NAGVMQNPRHLVRRRGQEARLRCSPMKGHSHVYWYRQLPEEGLKFMVYLQKENIIDESGMPKERFSAEFPKEGPSILRIQQVVRGDSAAYFCASSRMGRQETQYFGPGTRLLVL.

V usage is TRBV5-5 and J usage is TRBJ2-5; the D is unclear. From germline, CDR1 is SGHKS and CDR2 YYEKEE (reference sequence). The CDR3 loop spans 15 amino acids. V dropped 4 bases and J dropped 5 bases, with 18 bases sitting between them. CDR3 loop: CASSLFGSSSETQYF. Here the CDR3 DNA reads TGTGCCAGCAGCCTGTTTGGGTCATCCTCGGAGACCCAGTACTTC.

This chain connects TRBV6-4 to TRBJ1-1; D gene uncertain. This CDR3 has 13 residues. Between the trimmed V and J ends, which lost 2 bases and 0 bases, there was a span of 4 bases. From germline, CDR1 is MRHNA and CDR2 SNTAGT. The DNA of the CDR3 is TGTGCCAGCAGTGACAGGGTGAACACTGAAGCTTTCTTT. Its translation: CASSDRVNTEAFF.

The chain is built from TRBV7-9 and TRBJ1-1; D gene unclear. Trimming took 9 bases from V and 0 from J, leaving 17 bases between them. The CDR3 is 15 amino acids. The V gene's germline CDR1 is SEHNR and CDR2 FQNEAQ (reference sequence). Here the CDR3 DNA reads TGTGCCAGTTACGTCGGGTCATCCATGAACACTGAAGCTTTCTTT. It specifies CASYVGSSMNTEAFF. The full variable domain, its missing parts supplied by reference TRBV7-9 and TRBJ1-1, is DTGVSQNPRHKITKRGQNVTFRCDPISEHNRLYWYRQTLGQGPEFLTYFQNEAQLEKSRLLSDRFSAERPKGSFSTLEIQRTEQGDSAMYLCASYVGSSMNTEAFFGQGTRLTVV.

This clonotype was counted between two and nine times. The chain recombines TRBV20-1 with TRBJ2-5, with 13 positions matching TRBD2. The junction had 15 bases not matched to a gene; V was cut back by 0 bases and J by 5 bases. The CDR3 extends over 19 amino acids. Germline CDR1 reads DFQATT; CDR2 reads SNEGSKA (reference sequence). CDR3 amino acids: CSARDATSGRIGGGETQYF. DNA for the CDR3: TGCAGTGCTAGAGATGCGACTAGCGGGAGGATAGGGGGTGGGGAGACCCAGTACTTC.

The gene calls are TRBV7-9 and TRBJ2-5; the D is unclear. Trimming pared 4 bases from V and 1 base from J, leaving 7 bases between. Germline V lookup: CDR1 SEHNR, CDR2 FQNEAQ (reference sequence). This CDR3 has 13 amino acids. CDR3 nucleotide sequence: TGTGCCAGCAGCTCCCCCGGCCAAGAGACCCAGTACTTC. Protein: CASSSPGQETQYF.

This chain connects TRBV27 to TRBJ1-1; D not certain. V was clipped by 0 bases and J by 5 bases, with 10 bases between them. This CDR3 spans 14 amino acids. Looked up from germline, CDR1 is MNHEY and CDR2 is SMNVEV (reference sequence). The CDR3 coding sequence is TGTGCCAGCAGTTTATCTTCAGTAGGGACTGAAGCTTTCTTT. It encodes CASSLSSVGTEAFF.

Only a few counts were recorded for this clonotype. The CDR3 is CATSPGHSGNTIYF. For the CDR3, the DNA is TGTGCCACCAGTCCAGGCCACTCTGGAAACACCATATATTTT. This rearrangement joins TRBV15 to TRBJ1-3, with no clear D. V was pared by 6 bases and J by 0 bases, with 9 bases between. The CDR3 has 14 amino acids. The germline CDR1 and CDR2 sequences are LNHNV and YYDKDF (reference sequence).